One and the same sample provided the 6 T cell receptor beta chains below, sequenced in a study of pediatric ulcerative colitis. During colonoscopy, one to two rectal pinch biopsies were collected. Produced via immunoSEQ multiplex PCR; TCRdb's table is partial and in-frame only. The data contain about 36,000 clones, about 80% of them singletons. Source material: gut tissue. Receptors originate from a boy aged 10-17 years with moderate ulcerative colitis.

The gene calls are TRBV5-4 and TRBJ2-5, with 7 bases fitting TRBD1. The germline V gene encodes CDR1 SGHNT and CDR2 YYREEE (reference sequence). The CDR3 consists of 15 residues. The V gene end was trimmed by 2 bases and the J gene end by 4 bases; junction bases not matched to a gene: 8. CDR3 nucleotide sequence: TGTGCCAGCAGCTTTAACCCGACAGGGTCAGAGACCCAGTACTTC. Amino acids: CASSFNPTGSETQYF. Full variable domain (rest looked up from reference TRBV5-4 and TRBJ2-5): ETGVTQSPTHLIKTRGQQVTLRCSSQSGHNTVSWYQQALGQGPQFIFQYYREEENGRGNFPPRFSGLQFPNYSSELNVNALELDDSALYLCASSFNPTGSETQYFGPGTRLLVL.

The V gene is TRBV5-6, the J gene TRBJ1-6; TRBD1 might be the D (5 bases). The CDR3 totals 16 residues. V gave up 4 bases and J gave up 8 bases, with 19 bases separating them. CDR1 and CDR2 from the germline V gene are SGHDT and YYEEEE. In nucleotides, the CDR3 is TGTGCCAGCAGCGGAGCGACCGGGGGTCCTTATTCACCCCTCCACTTT. It codes for CASSGATGGPYSPLHF. The variable domain in full, with the rest retrieved from reference TRBV5-6 and TRBJ1-6, is DAGVTQSPTHLIKTRGQQVTLRCSPKSGHDTVSWYQQALGQGPQFIFQYYEEEERQRGNFPDRFSGHQFPNYSSELNVNALLLGDSALYLCASSGATGGPYSPLHFGNGTRLTVT.

The genes are TRBV2 and TRBJ2-1, with D maybe TRBD2 (5 bases). Germline V gives CDR1 SNHLY, CDR2 FYNNEI. Between the trimmed V and J ends, which lost 8 bases and 5 bases, there was a span of 13 bases. The CDR3 runs to 13 residues. The CDR3 region is CASSRTPNNEQFF. The CDR3 bases are TGTGCCAGCTCCCGGACTCCAAACAATGAGCAGTTCTTC.

This clone appeared a single time. The chain has TRBV5-8 and TRBJ2-7; the D is unclear. CDR1 SGHTS and CDR2 YDEGEE come from the germline V gene. The CDR3 consists of 15 residues. V lost 1 base and J 3 bases, leaving 14 bases between the germline ends. The CDR3 coding sequence is TGTGCCAGCAGCTTGCAGGCCTCCCCCAGCTACGAGCAGTACTTC. The encoded protein is CASSLQASPSYEQYF.

J is TRBJ2-4 and V is TRBV6-5; maybe TRBD1 (6 bases). This CDR3 has 15 amino acids. The V end lost 6 bases, the J end lost 6 bases, and 18 bases lay between the germline ends. CDR1 is MNHEY, CDR2 SVGAGI, per germline. DNA of the CDR3: TGTGCCAGCAGCCCTCCCACAGGGAGTGGAAACATTCAGTACTTC. It is translated as CASSPPTGSGNIQYF.

V is TRBV5-1 and J is TRBJ2-7, with TRBD2 matching over 7 bases. The V and J ends lost 7 bases and 3 bases, in that order; junction bases with no gene match: 13. This CDR3 comprises 15 residues. Germline V lookup: CDR1 SGHRS, CDR2 YFSETQ. This chain's CDR3 is CASPGGTPHIYEQYF. For the CDR3, the DNA is TGCGCCAGCCCCGGGGGGACTCCTCATATCTACGAGCAGTACTTC.